Described below is a single TCR beta chain sequence and its context. Its antigen is unidentified. 60 Vbeta and 13 Jbeta primers were used in PCR. The method was immunoSEQ multiplex PCR; TCRdb's version includes in-frame clones alone and lacks a portion of them. The sample records some 190,000 clones, 60% to 85% being singletons. This record belongs to a study of cytomegalovirus exposure and HLA in healthy donors. General observations from the study: Earlier analysis found most TCR beta V segments productive about 87% or about 30% of the time.

The V and J ends lost 4 bases and 4 bases respectively, with 16 bases between them. There are 15 residues in the CDR3. The germline gives CDR1 MNHNS, CDR2 SASEGT. The sequence was obtained from a man aged 18 to 30 in good health and CMV-seronegative. This rearrangement joins TRBV6-1 to TRBJ1-2; D possibly corresponds to TRBD1 (6 bases). The sequenced sample consisted of PBMCs. The CDR3 DNA is TGTGCCAGCAGTGGGGATACAGGGCCGATCTATGGCTACACCTTC. Translation: CASSGDTGPIYGYTF.